Sequencing of this T cell receptor beta chain was carried out in a study of T cells in Graves' hyperthyroidism and ophthalmopathy. Findings and limits, study-wide: Clonotypes that were expanded in thyroid above 0.001 mostly appeared in blood too.

Calling Graves' hyperthyroidism stable meant ophthalmopathy did not progress within 18 months. This clonotype appeared many times. Its specificity is unknown. The CDR3 is made up of 15 amino acids. The trim removed 0 bases at V and 6 bases at J, leaving 7 bases unmatched. The germline gives CDR1 GTSNPN, CDR2 SVGIG (reference sequence). Amplified regions were TCR beta CDR3 sequences from RNA transcripts. The HTBI primer set served for first-round RT-PCR of the TCR CDR3. TCRdb independently ran MiXCR on the multiplex PCR reads; one entry per CDR3 protein. The table records about 590,000 distinct CDR3 sequences, less than 20% of them present only once.

Specimen: blood. This sequence originates from a woman in her thirties with Graves' hyperthyroidism. This chain links TRBV30 with TRBJ2-1; 8 nucleotides line up with TRBD2. The chain's CDR3 is CAWSVVLAGPNEQFF. The CDR3, as DNA: TGTGCCTGGAGTGTAGTGCTAGCGGGCCCCAATGAGCAGTTCTTC.